These T cell receptor beta chains were read from a single sample in a study of CD8 T cells in Susac syndrome. TCRdb used MiXCR to reprocess the immunoSEQ multiplex PCR reads, holding one entry per CDR3 protein. The sample includes 200,000 or so distinct CDR3 sequences, nearly 95% of them seen just once. The sample taken for sequencing was CD4+ T cells from PBMCs. These TCRs come from a human donor with multiple sclerosis. CDR3s leave out the opening cysteine and the closing phenylalanine or tryptophan. Some rows have no size entry. The others give once, few or many, or a class for an expanded clone.

j_gene | abundance | v_gene | CDR3aa
TRBJ2-6 | - | TRBV15 | ATSTTGRLSGANVLT
TRBJ2-7 | - | TRBV3-1 | ASRTSGSSYEQY
TRBJ2-7 | few | TRBV7-9 | ASSLDRGEQY
TRBJ2-2 | - | TRBV7-9 | ASSFRRTGELF
TRBJ1-2 | once | TRBV29-1 | SVARAPNYGYT
TRBJ2-1 | - | TRBV20-1 | SARDRSSGSLGDEQF
TRBJ2-7 | - | TRBV20-1 | SANPDRAPYEQY
TRBJ1-5 | once | TRBV29-1 | SVAEGEGQPQH
TRBJ1-5 | - | TRBV27 | AGGGRQCNQPQH
TRBJ1-1 | - | TRBV27 | ASSRDRGVSEAF
TRBJ1-2 | - | TRBV20-1 | SALGAAGQGIYGYT
TRBJ2-3 | - | TRBV3-1 | ASSQAGIADTQY
TRBJ1-5 | - | TRBV19 | ASSRDRGTDQPQH
TRBJ1-6 | - | TRBV20-1 | SARDQAHSSPLH
TRBJ1-2 | - | TRBV5-4 | ASSRDSRDAGYT
TRBJ2-3 | - | TRBV2 | ASSERSSPLTDTQY
TRBJ2-1 | - | TRBV7-6 | ASSSLLGEQF
TRBJ1-2 | - | TRBV27 | ASSLMGPYGYT
TRBJ2-7 | - | TRBV2 | ASSGSLAGSYEQY
TRBJ2-7 | - | TRBV5-8 | ASRLPGTGVYEQY
TRBJ2-3 | - | TRBV20-1 | SASGASGRERVTQY
TRBJ2-5 | - | TRBV4-2 | ASSQGGSGEETQY
TRBJ1-4 | - | TRBV4-1 | ASSHPGQSNEKLF
TRBJ1-1 | - | TRBV18 | ASSHGENTEAF
TRBJ2-1 | - | TRBV7-9 | ASSLSGGVGF
TRBJ2-2 | - | TRBV25-1 | ASSEPTSGSTGELF
TRBJ2-1 | - | TRBV3-1 | ASSQEERRSSYNEQF
TRBJ2-7 | - | TRBV4-2 | ASSLEMDGSSYEQY
TRBJ2-5 | - | TRBV6-6 | ASSLGSAALGAQY
TRBJ2-7 | - | TRBV18 | ASSPGQVPPLNEQY
TRBJ1-1 | - | TRBV12-3/TRBV12-4 | ASRPDSNKAF
TRBJ2-7 | - | TRBV20-1 | SARPPGPTYEQY
TRBJ2-1 | few | TRBV7-8 | ASSLGHNEQF
TRBJ2-1 | - | TRBV20-1 | SAERSYNEQF
TRBJ2-3 | - | TRBV2 | ASKGRASGRSTDTQY
TRBJ2-1 | - | TRBV2 | ASRRLAGGTSYNEQF
TRBJ1-4 | - | TRBV27 | ASSLEAPRTGKLF
TRBJ2-2 | - | TRBV29-1 | SVQAPGELF
TRBJ2-6 | - | TRBV19 | ASSRRDAGANVLT
TRBJ2-7 | - | TRBV12-3/TRBV12-4 | ASSPLRTGVGEQY
TRBJ2-1 | - | TRBV19 | ASSPHSGYNEQF
TRBJ2-5 | - | TRBV20-1 | SARMAAGGMETQY
TRBJ2-1 | - | TRBV12-3/TRBV12-4 | ASRARDGGSYNEQF
TRBJ2-7 | - | TRBV28 | ASTLRPGWSSYEQY
TRBJ1-4 | - | TRBV2 | ASRNDPWGTNEKLF
TRBJ2-7 | - | TRBV29-1 | SVPRDRGIGEQY
TRBJ2-5 | - | TRBV20-1 | SASPFRLAGGETQY
TRBJ2-7 | - | TRBV6-5 | ASSYPQGTLYEQY
TRBJ1-1 | - | TRBV20-1 | SARDPKGARTEAF
TRBJ2-6 | - | TRBV9 | ASSSQGVTHVLT
TRBJ2-6 | - | TRBV20-1 | SAMGQDGANVLT
TRBJ2-1 | - | TRBV7-2 | ASSRAGNEQF
TRBJ2-3 | - | TRBV20-1 | SAYESTDTQY
TRBJ1-6 | - | TRBV20-1 | SAPGQGYNSPLH
TRBJ1-5 | - | TRBV3-1 | ASSHRVSAQPQH
TRBJ2-1 | - | TRBV3-1 | ASSPRTSGHQQF
TRBJ1-5 | - | TRBV15 | ATKMESRGNQPQH
TRBJ1-5 | - | TRBV20-1 | SANQEAYSNQPQH